This T cell receptor beta chain comes out of a study of blood T cell repertoires in COVID-19 (dated by TCRdb to the early 2020s). In terms of the full investigation: Samples covering the acute and convalescent phases of COVID-19 were provided by collaborators in the United States, Italy and Spain. The material from the prospective study consisted of cDNA or gDNA derived from T cells, B-cell-depleted T cells, or PBMCs. The dataset comprised deeply sampled blood TCRbeta repertoires from subjects exposed to, actively infected with, or recovered from COVID-19. The repertoires were released in a freely available public database intended as a resource for research on the immune response to SARS-CoV-2. The samples were drawn from two sources: the first 160 participants of the ongoing ImmuneRACE study, and 1,200 or so subjects contributed by 6 global collaborators. The sample metadata nearly always contained a de-identified subject ID, COVID-19 status, age in years and sex. HLA class I and class II types, where available, came from metadata supplied by the sample provider rather than from assay-based typing. Summary of the overall study and its limitations: The quantity of clinical and demographic metadata differed by source and by participant and was supplied without curation.

The junction shows trimming of 6 bases on V and 2 bases on J, plus 16 bases between the germline ends. The germline V gene specifies SGHVS as CDR1 and FQNEAQ as CDR2. The cysteine opens and the phenylalanine closes a CDR3 of 15 amino acids. Just CDR3 DNA is preserved here, 45 bases in frame from base 1. TCRbeta CDR3 regions were amplified from genomic DNA using the immunoSEQ Assay, a bias-controlled multiplex PCR. For the original study's pipeline: Nucleated cell counts per sample were estimated from amplification of reference gene primers within the assay. To quantify the absolute abundance of each unique TCRbeta CDR3 rearrangement, sequence reads were collapsed and filtered. Productive Simpson clonality was computed per sample as the square root of Simpson's diversity index over productive rearrangements. Held by TCRdb, this immuneACCESS table contains in-frame sequences only and omits some clones. Under half of the omission traces to an unresolved V gene where checked; the cause of the rest is unknown. That table supplies the V and J calls and clone size; D and trimming were determined from the DNA. Present in this sample are 90,000 to 100,000 clones, around 75% of which were seen just once. The top ten constitute around 22% of the sample.

A word on this clone: This receptor's antigen is unknown. Qualities for individual bases were not recorded, and no much larger clone is one base off.

The collaborating institutions used their own protocols to collect whole blood in K2EDTA tubes. For TCRbeta analysis, collaborator samples were shipped as frozen whole blood, as isolated PBMCs, or as DNA extracted from either sample type. This chain is built from TRBV7-8 and TRBJ1-2; TRBD1 is a possible D gene, resting on 5 matching bases. Specimen: peripheral blood. The source is a man between 65 and 79 years old with acute or convalescent COVID-19. The nucleotides read TGTGCCAGCAGGGCCGGAGGGGCCCTCAACTATGGCTACACCTTC. Its amino acids are CASRAGGALNYGYTF.